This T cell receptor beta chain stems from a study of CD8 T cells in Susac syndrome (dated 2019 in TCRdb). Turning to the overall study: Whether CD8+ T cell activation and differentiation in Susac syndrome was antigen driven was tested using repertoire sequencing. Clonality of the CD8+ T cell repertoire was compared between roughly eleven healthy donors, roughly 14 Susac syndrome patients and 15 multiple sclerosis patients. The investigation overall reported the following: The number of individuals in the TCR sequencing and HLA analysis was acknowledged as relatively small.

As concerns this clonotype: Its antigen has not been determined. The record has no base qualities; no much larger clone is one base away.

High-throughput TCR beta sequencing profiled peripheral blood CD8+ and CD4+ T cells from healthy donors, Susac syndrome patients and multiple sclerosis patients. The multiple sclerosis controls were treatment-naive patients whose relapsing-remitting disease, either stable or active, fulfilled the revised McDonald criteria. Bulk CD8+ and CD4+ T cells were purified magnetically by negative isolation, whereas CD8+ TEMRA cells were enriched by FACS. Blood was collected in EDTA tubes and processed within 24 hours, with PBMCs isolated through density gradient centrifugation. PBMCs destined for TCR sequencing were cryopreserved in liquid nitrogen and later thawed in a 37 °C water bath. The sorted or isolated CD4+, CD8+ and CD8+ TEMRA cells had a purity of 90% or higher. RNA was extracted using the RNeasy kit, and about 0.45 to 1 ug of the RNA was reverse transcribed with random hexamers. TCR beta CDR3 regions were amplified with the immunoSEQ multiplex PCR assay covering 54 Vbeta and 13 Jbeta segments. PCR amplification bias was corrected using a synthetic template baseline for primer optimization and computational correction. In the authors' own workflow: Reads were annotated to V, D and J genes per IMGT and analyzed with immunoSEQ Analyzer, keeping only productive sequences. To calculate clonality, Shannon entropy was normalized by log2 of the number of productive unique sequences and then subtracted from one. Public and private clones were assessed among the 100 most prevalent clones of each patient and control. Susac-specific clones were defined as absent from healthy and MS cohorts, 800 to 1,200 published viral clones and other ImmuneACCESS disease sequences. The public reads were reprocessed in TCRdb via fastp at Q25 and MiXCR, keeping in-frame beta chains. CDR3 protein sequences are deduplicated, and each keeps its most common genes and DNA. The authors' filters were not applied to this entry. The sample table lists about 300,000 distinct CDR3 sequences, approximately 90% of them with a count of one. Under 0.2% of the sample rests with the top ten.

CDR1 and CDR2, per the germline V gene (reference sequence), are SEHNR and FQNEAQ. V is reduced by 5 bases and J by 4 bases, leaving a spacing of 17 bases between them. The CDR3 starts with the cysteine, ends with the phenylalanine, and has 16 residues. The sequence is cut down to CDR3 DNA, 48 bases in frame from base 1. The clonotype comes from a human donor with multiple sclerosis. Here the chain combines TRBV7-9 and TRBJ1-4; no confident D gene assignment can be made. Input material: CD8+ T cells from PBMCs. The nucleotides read TGTGCCAGCAGCCTTTCCACGTGGGGAATTAATGAAAAACTGTTTTTT. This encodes CASSLSTWGINEKLFF.